A selection of T cell receptor beta chains follows, all from one sample in a study of technical replicates of blood from several donors. TCRdb's copy holds only in-frame clones and misses some; the assay was immunoSEQ multiplex PCR. The sample lists approximately 70,000 clones, about 98% occurring once. The sample taken for sequencing was T cells isolated from PBMCs. Receptors were obtained from a human donor in good health. Both conserved end residues are part of each CDR3. A D gene is named only where the DNA matches it firmly. Part of the rows lack a size; the others show once, few, many or a class for expanded clones.

size: .; D: .; V: TRBV6-5; J: TRBJ1-1; DNA: TGTGCCAGCAGTTACTCAGCAGGGAACGCTTTCTTT; CDR3: CASSYSAGNAFF
size: .; D: TRBD1; V: TRBV27; J: TRBJ1-1; DNA: TGTGCCAGCAGTCCACCAGGGGGCTCTGAAGCTTTCTTT; CDR3: CASSPPGGSEAFF
size: .; D: TRBD2; V: TRBV5-1; J: TRBJ2-3; DNA: TGCGCCAGCAGCCCACCTCGGAGCGGGGGGGCCAGTGCAGATACGCAGTATTTT; CDR3: CASSPPRSGGASADTQYF
size: .; D: .; V: TRBV6-6; J: TRBJ2-1; DNA: TGTGCCAGCAGTTCTAGTGTTCTCTACAATGAGCAGTTCTTC; CDR3: CASSSSVLYNEQFF
size: .; D: TRBD1; V: TRBV28; J: TRBJ2-7; DNA: TGTGCCAGCAGTTCCCCGCCCCGGGACAGGGGAAACGAGCAGTACTTC; CDR3: CASSSPPRDRGNEQYF
size: once; D: .; V: TRBV27; J: TRBJ1-1; DNA: TGTGCCAGCTCGCACCTTTACGGGGGGAGGACTGAAGCTTTCTTT; CDR3: CASSHLYGGRTEAFF
size: .; D: .; V: TRBV19; J: TRBJ2-1; DNA: TGTGCCAGTAGCCGGGGGAGCTACCTCTCCTACAATGAGCAGTTCTTC; CDR3: CASSRGSYLSYNEQFF
size: .; D: TRBD1; V: TRBV5-4; J: TRBJ1-1; DNA: TGTGCCAGCAGCTTGGCAGGGGGCTTCACTGAAGCTTTCTTT; CDR3: CASSLAGGFTEAFF
size: .; D: .; V: TRBV5-1; J: TRBJ2-1; DNA: TGCGCCAGCAGCTGGCCTCTTGGCGGTATCTCCTACAATGAGCAGTTCTTC; CDR3: CASSWPLGGISYNEQFF
size: .; D: .; V: TRBV28; J: TRBJ2-3; DNA: TGTGCCAGCAGTCAGGCGGGCCGGGAAGATACGCAGTATTTT; CDR3: CASSQAGREDTQYF
size: .; D: .; V: TRBV19; J: TRBJ1-4; DNA: TGTGCCACTAGGAGGCCCGGGGAAAATGAAAAACTGTTTTTT; CDR3: CATRRPGENEKLFF
size: .; D: .; V: TRBV6-5; J: TRBJ2-2; DNA: TGTGCCAGCAGTTACTCGGAGGGGGACAGCCCGGAGCTGTTTTTT; CDR3: CASSYSEGDSPELFF
size: .; D: TRBD1; V: TRBV7-3; J: TRBJ2-7; DNA: TGTGCCAGCAGCCCTACAGGGGGCTACGAGCAGTACTTC; CDR3: CASSPTGGYEQYF
size: once; D: TRBD1; V: TRBV5-1; J: TRBJ2-7; DNA: TGCGCCAGCAGTCAGGCCGAAGGGGGCGTGATCGACGAGCAGTACTTC; CDR3: CASSQAEGGVIDEQYF
size: once; D: TRBD1; V: TRBV19; J: TRBJ1-1; DNA: TGTGCCAGTAGTAGGACAGGGGACACTGAAGCTTTCTTT; CDR3: CASSRTGDTEAFF
size: .; D: .; V: TRBV4-1; J: TRBJ2-2; DNA: TGCGCCAGCAGCCGCGGGACTGCCAACACCGGGGAGCTGTTTTTT; CDR3: CASSRGTANTGELFF
size: .; D: TRBD2; V: TRBV6-5; J: TRBJ2-1; DNA: TGTGCCAGCAGTTATAAGCGGGAACAGTTCTTC; CDR3: CASSYKREQFF
size: .; D: .; V: TRBV2; J: TRBJ2-3; DNA: TGTGCCAGCAGGCTGGGACAAGTGCTCGCAGATACGCAGTATTTT; CDR3: CASRLGQVLADTQYF
size: .; D: .; V: TRBV6-1; J: TRBJ1-2; DNA: TGTGCCAGCAGTGACAGAAGCTATGGCTACACCTTC; CDR3: CASSDRSYGYTF
size: .; D: TRBD1; V: TRBV27; J: TRBJ1-4; DNA: TGTGCCAGCAGCCCGACAGGGGGACATGAAAAACTGTTTTTT; CDR3: CASSPTGGHEKLFF
size: .; D: .; V: TRBV5-1; J: TRBJ2-5; DNA: TGCGCCAGCAGCCGGAATCGACAGCAACAAGAGACCCAGTACTTC; CDR3: CASSRNRQQQETQYF
size: .; D: .; V: TRBV6-6; J: TRBJ1-4; DNA: TGTGCCAGCAGTGGCGAGGACAGTCTTAATGAAAAACTGTTTTTT; CDR3: CASSGEDSLNEKLFF
size: .; D: TRBD1; V: TRBV6-5; J: TRBJ1-5; DNA: TGTGCCAGACGGGACAGGGGGGATCAGCCCCAGCATTTT; CDR3: CARRDRGDQPQHF
size: .; D: TRBD2; V: TRBV5-1; J: TRBJ2-1; DNA: TGCGCCAGCAGCTTTATCATCTCCGGCGGGAGCGGTGAGCAGTTCTTC; CDR3: CASSFIISGGSGEQFF
size: .; D: TRBD2; V: TRBV5-1; J: TRBJ2-1; DNA: TGCGCCAGCAGCATATCTCTAGCGGGGAGCTCCTACAATGAGCAGTTCTTC; CDR3: CASSISLAGSSYNEQFF
size: .; D: .; V: TRBV30; J: TRBJ2-2; DNA: TGTGCCTGGAGTGCCCTGGGGGCTAACACCGGGGAGCTGTTTTTT; CDR3: CAWSALGANTGELFF
size: .; D: .; V: TRBV10-2; J: TRBJ2-7; DNA: TGCGCCAGCAGCTCCCGAGACGAGCAGTACTTC; CDR3: CASSSRDEQYF
size: .; D: TRBD1; V: TRBV5-1; J: TRBJ1-4; DNA: TGCGCCAGCAGCTTGTCCGGGACAGGGAATGAAAAACTGTTTTTT; CDR3: CASSLSGTGNEKLFF
size: .; D: .; V: TRBV15; J: TRBJ1-1; DNA: TGTGCCACCAGCAGAGATAAGGCAGGGTGGATTTGGGCTTTCTTT; CDR3: CATSRDKAGWIWAFF
size: .; D: .; V: TRBV5-4; J: TRBJ1-1; DNA: TGTGCCAGCAGCTTGCCCCAGGTCCGGTACGGGGACACTGAAGCTTTCTTT; CDR3: CASSLPQVRYGDTEAFF
size: .; D: .; V: TRBV13; J: TRBJ1-5; DNA: TGTGCCAGCAGCTTTAACGACAGGATGGAGAATAGCAATCAGCCCCAGCATTTT; CDR3: CASSFNDRMENSNQPQHF
size: .; D: .; V: TRBV18; J: TRBJ2-1; DNA: TGTGCCAGCTCCCAGGACTCCCGCAGCAATGAGCAGTTCTTC; CDR3: CASSQDSRSNEQFF
size: .; D: TRBD2; V: TRBV7-2; J: TRBJ2-7; DNA: TGTGCCAGCAGCGAGTACGCCGGGACTAGCGGTTACGAGCAGTACTTC; CDR3: CASSEYAGTSGYEQYF
size: .; D: TRBD2; V: TRBV19; J: TRBJ2-3; DNA: TGTGCCAGTAGGGGCGGACTAGCGGGAATAGATACGCAGTATTTT; CDR3: CASRGGLAGIDTQYF
size: .; D: .; V: TRBV14; J: TRBJ2-7; DNA: TGTGCCAGCAGCCAAGGGGCGGGCTGGGGCGAGCAGTACTTC; CDR3: CASSQGAGWGEQYF
size: .; D: TRBD1; V: TRBV27; J: TRBJ2-7; DNA: TGTGCCAGCAGTTTAGGGACAGGTGCCCCCTACGAGCAGTACTTC; CDR3: CASSLGTGAPYEQYF
size: once; D: .; V: TRBV5-1; J: TRBJ2-1; DNA: TGCGCCAGCAGCTTGGTGGGGGGACAGTTGCGATACAATGAGCAGTTCTTC; CDR3: CASSLVGGQLRYNEQFF
size: .; D: TRBD2; V: TRBV2; J: TRBJ2-3; DNA: TGTGCCAGCTCGTGGACTAGCGGGGGAGATACGCAGTATTTT; CDR3: CASSWTSGGDTQYF
size: .; D: .; V: TRBV28; J: TRBJ1-2; DNA: TGTGCCAGCAGGACCTCGCCGGGGGGCTACACCTTC; CDR3: CASRTSPGGYTF
size: .; D: .; V: TRBV6-5; J: TRBJ2-5; DNA: TGTGCCAGCAGTTACGAGGGCGGCGAGACCCAGTACTTC; CDR3: CASSYEGGETQYF
size: .; D: TRBD1; V: TRBV11-3; J: TRBJ1-2; DNA: TGTGCCAGCAGCTTAGCAGGGACAGGTCGGGAGAGGTATGGCTACACCTTC; CDR3: CASSLAGTGRERYGYTF
size: .; D: TRBD2; V: TRBV6-5; J: TRBJ2-7; DNA: TGTGCCAGCAGAGTCTATAGCGGGGACTACGAGCAGTACTTC; CDR3: CASRVYSGDYEQYF